The rows below give T cell receptor beta chains drawn from one sample of a study of blood T cell repertoires in COVID-19. Libraries were prepared by immunoSEQ multiplex PCR; TCRdb keeps only in-frame clonotypes and omits some of them. Of a few hundred thousand clones listed, about 92% were seen once; the top ten hold approximately 17%. The sequenced sample consisted of PBMCs or T cells enriched from blood (not recorded which). The receptors shown here come from a woman aged 25 to 39 who had recovered from COVID-19. The CDR3 runs from the conserved cysteine through the conserved F or W. A D gene is named only where the DNA matches it firmly. Clone size is given for some rows only: seen once, a few or many times, or a class if the clone is expanded.

clone_size,v_call,d_call,j_call,cdr3_length,cdr3_nt,cdr3_aa
NA,TRBV18,NA,TRBJ1-3,15,TGTGCCAGCTCACCAATCCAGGGCTCTGGAAACACCATATATTTT,CASSPIQGSGNTIYF
NA,TRBV3-1/TRBV3-2,NA,TRBJ2-5,12,TGTGCCAGCAGCGGTGACAAAGAGACCCAGTACTTC,CASSGDKETQYF
NA,TRBV11-3,TRBD2,TRBJ2-5,17,TGTGCCAGCAGCTTAGCGTCCGGCACTAGCGGCGAAGAGACCCAGTACTTC,CASSLASGTSGEETQYF
NA,TRBV28,NA,TRBJ1-3,16,TGTGCCAGCAGTTTAGGGGCGCCTAGCTCTGGAAACACCATATATTTT,CASSLGAPSSGNTIYF
NA,TRBV18,TRBD1,TRBJ1-1,19,TGTGCCAGCTCACCACCGGGATCGAGACAGGGGGCTGTGGGCACTGAAGCTTTCTTT,CASSPPGSRQGAVGTEAFF
NA,TRBV6-2/TRBV6-3,NA,TRBJ2-7,11,TGTGCCAGCAGCTCAGGATTCAGGCAGTACTTC,CASSSGFRQYF
NA,TRBV5-4,NA,TRBJ2-5,15,TGTGCCAGCAGCTTGGTCGGCAGGGGGGAAGAGACCCAGTACTTC,CASSLVGRGEETQYF
NA,TRBV28,TRBD1,TRBJ1-2,13,TGTGCCAGCAGTTCGACAGGGAGGTATGGCTACACCTTC,CASSSTGRYGYTF
NA,TRBV6-5,NA,TRBJ1-2,15,TGTGCCAGCAGTCCCACGTCGTCTAGCGGCTATGGCTACACCTTC,CASSPTSSSGYGYTF
NA,TRBV6-5,TRBD2,TRBJ2-7,11,TGTGCCAGCAACGCGGGAGTCGAGCAGTACTTC,CASNAGVEQYF
once,TRBV27,TRBD2,TRBJ2-5,17,TGTGCCAGCAGTCTACGGACTAGCGGGAGAGGGGAAGAGACCCAGTACTTC,CASSLRTSGRGEETQYF
NA,TRBV2,TRBD1,TRBJ1-2,14,TGTGCCAGCAGTGAAGGGGACAGTAACTATGGCTACACCTTC,CASSEGDSNYGYTF
NA,TRBV29-1,NA,TRBJ2-7,13,TGCAGCGTTGATTCAGGGGTTGGGTACGAGCAGTACTTC,CSVDSGVGYEQYF
NA,TRBV2,NA,TRBJ2-7,13,TGTGCCAGCAGTTCGGACAGCCTCTACGAGCAGTACTTC,CASSSDSLYEQYF
NA,TRBV6-2/TRBV6-3,TRBD2,TRBJ2-1,17,TGTGCCAGCAGCCCCTTCATCGGGGGGGCAACTAACAATGAGCAGTTCTTC,CASSPFIGGATNNEQFF
once,TRBV19,TRBD2,TRBJ2-1,13,TGTGCCAGTAGTCGACGGGGGGGCGATGAGCAGTTCTTC,CASSRRGGDEQFF
once,TRBV2,TRBD2,TRBJ2-7,14,TGTGCCAGCAGTGGCCTGGGACTAGCCTACGAGCAGTACTTC,CASSGLGLAYEQYF
NA,TRBV28,NA,TRBJ2-5,13,TGTGCCAGCAGTTTTCAGGGGCACGAGACCCAGTACTTC,CASSFQGHETQYF